This T cell receptor beta chain was identified in a study of T cell clones after liver transplantation. Whole-study context: Standard immunosuppression, with no induction, continued until 12-24 months after transplant.

Overall study results and limits: Rather than being deleted, graft donor-reactive T cells may have moved into the graft. The donor-reactive repertoire was only partly measurable in two subjects, lacking donor cells.

Note on this clone: Its antigen is undetermined.

The trim removed 4 bases at V and 4 bases at J, leaving 5 bases unmatched. Germline V lookup: CDR1 LNHDA, CDR2 SQIVND (reference sequence). CDR3 length: 14 residues. Generated by immunoSEQ multiplex PCR, the TCRdb table keeps only in-frame clones and is missing some. Of tens of thousands of clones in the sample, 70% to 80% were seen once. This specimen was CD4+ T cells from blood, taken at the 15-month timepoint. The chain is built from TRBV19 and TRBJ2-7; TRBD2 agrees at 9 bases. The TCR sequence derives from a human patient who received a liver transplant. A subset of T cells may come from the graft donor. Here the CDR3 DNA reads TGTGCCAGTAGTACGGCTAGCGGGGAATACGAGCAGTACTTC. Encoded protein: CASSTASGEYEQYF.